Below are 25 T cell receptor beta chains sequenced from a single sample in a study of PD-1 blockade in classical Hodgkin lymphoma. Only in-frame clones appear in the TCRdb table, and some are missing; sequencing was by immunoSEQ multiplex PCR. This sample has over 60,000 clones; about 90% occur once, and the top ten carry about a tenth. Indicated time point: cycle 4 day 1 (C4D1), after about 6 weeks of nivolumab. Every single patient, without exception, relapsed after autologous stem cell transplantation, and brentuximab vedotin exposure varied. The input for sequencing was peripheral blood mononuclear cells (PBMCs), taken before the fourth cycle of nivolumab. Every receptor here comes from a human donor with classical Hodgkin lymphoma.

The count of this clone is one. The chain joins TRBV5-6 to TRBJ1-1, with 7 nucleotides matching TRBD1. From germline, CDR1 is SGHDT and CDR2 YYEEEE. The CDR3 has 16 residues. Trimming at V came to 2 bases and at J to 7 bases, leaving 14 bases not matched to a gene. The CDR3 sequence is CASSFRGALSNHEAFF. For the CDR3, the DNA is TGTGCCAGCAGCTTCAGGGGGGCCCTTTCGAACCATGAAGCTTTCTTT.

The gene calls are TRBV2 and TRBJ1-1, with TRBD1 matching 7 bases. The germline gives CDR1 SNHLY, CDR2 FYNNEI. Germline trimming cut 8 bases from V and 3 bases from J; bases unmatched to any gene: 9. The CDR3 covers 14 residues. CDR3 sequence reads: CASGFNTGDTEAFF. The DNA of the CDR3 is TGTGCCAGCGGCTTTAACACAGGGGACACTGAAGCTTTCTTT.

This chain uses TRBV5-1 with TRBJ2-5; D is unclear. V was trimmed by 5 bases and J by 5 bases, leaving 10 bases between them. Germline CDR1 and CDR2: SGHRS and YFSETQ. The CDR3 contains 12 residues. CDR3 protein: CASSERSETQYF. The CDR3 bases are TGCGCCAGCAGTGAGAGGTCCGAGACCCAGTACTTC.

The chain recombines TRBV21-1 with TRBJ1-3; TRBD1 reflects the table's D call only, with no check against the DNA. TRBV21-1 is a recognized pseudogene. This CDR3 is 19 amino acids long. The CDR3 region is CASSKEFDGDSHSGNTIYF. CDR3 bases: TGTGCCAGCAGCAAAGAATTTGACGGAGACAGCCACTCTGGAAACACCATATATTTT.

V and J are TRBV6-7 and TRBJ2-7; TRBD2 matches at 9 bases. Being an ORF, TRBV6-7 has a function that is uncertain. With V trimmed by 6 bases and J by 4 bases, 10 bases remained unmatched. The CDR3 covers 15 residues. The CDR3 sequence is CASRVSGGPLYEQYF. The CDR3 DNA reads TGTGCCAGCAGGGTGAGCGGGGGGCCTTTGTACGAGCAGTACTTC.

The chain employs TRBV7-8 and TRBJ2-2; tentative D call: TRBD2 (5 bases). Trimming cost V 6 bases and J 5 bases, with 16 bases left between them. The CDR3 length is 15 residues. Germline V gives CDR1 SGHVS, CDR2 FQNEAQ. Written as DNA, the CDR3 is TGTGCCAGCAGTAGGAGCCAACGAGGGACCGGGGAGCTGTTTTTT. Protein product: CASSRSQRGTGELFF.

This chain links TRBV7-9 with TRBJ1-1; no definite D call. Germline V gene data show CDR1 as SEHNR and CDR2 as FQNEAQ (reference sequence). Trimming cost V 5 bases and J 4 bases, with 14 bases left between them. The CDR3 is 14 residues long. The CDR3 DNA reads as TGTGCCAGCAGCCCGGGTCTTCTGGGCACTGAAGCTTTCTTT. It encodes CASSPGLLGTEAFF.

CDR3 in amino acids: CSAPGVQGTDTQYF. The CDR3, as DNA: TGCAGCGCGCCGGGGGTCCAAGGGACAGATACGCAGTATTTT. The rearrangement joins TRBV29-1 to TRBJ2-3; TRBD2 might be the D (6 bases). Trimming removed 7 bases at V and 3 bases at J, with 17 bases between. Germline CDR1 is SQVTM and CDR2 is ANQGSEA. CDR3 length: 14 amino acids.

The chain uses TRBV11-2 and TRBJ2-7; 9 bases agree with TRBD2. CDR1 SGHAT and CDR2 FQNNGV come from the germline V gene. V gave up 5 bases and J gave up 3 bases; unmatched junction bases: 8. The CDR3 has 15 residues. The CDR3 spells CASSRTSDDFYEQYF. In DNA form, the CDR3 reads TGTGCCAGCAGCCGGACTAGCGACGATTTCTACGAGCAGTACTTC. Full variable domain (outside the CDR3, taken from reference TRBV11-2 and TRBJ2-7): EAGVAQSPRYKIIEKRQSVAFWCNPISGHATLYWYQQILGQGPKLLIQFQNNGVVDDSQLPKDRFSAERLKGVDSTLKIQPAKLEDSAVYLCASSRTSDDFYEQYFGPGTRLTVT.

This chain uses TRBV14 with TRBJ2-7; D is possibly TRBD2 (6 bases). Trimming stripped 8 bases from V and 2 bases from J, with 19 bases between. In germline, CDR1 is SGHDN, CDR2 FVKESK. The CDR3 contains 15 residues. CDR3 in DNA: TGTGCCAGCGCTGTAATCGGGGGTCAGACCTACGAGCAGTACTTC. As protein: CASAVIGGQTYEQYF.

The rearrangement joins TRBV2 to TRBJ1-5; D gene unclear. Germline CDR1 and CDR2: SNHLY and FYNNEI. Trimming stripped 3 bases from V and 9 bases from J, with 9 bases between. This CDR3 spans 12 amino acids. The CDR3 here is CASSEELGPQHF. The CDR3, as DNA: TGTGCCAGCAGTGAGGAACTAGGGCCCCAGCATTTT.

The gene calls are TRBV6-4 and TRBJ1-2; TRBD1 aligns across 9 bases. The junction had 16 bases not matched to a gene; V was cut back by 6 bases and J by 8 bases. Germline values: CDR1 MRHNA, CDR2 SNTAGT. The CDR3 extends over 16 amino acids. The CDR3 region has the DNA TGTGCCAGCAGCGTACCCCGGGACAGGGTTTGCTACGGCTACACCTTC. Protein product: CASSVPRDRVCYGYTF.

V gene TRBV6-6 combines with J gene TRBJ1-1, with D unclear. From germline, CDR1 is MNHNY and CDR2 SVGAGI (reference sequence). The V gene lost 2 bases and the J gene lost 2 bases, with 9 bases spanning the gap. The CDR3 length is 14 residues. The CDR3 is CASSYADGNTEAFF. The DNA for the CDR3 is TGTGCCAGCAGTTACGCCGACGGAAACACTGAAGCTTTCTTT.

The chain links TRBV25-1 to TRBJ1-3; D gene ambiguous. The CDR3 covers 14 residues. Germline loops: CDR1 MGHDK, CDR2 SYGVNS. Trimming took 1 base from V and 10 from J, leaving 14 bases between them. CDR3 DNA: TGTGCCAGCAGTGAATGGCAGTCGGAGGGTACCATATATTTT. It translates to CASSEWQSEGTIYF.

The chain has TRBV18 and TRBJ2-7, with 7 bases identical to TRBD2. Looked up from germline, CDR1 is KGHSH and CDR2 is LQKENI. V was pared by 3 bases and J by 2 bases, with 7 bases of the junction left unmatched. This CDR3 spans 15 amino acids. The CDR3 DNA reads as TGTGCCAGCTCACCGGGGAGGGTTCTCACCTACGAGCAGTACTTC. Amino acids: CASSPGRVLTYEQYF.

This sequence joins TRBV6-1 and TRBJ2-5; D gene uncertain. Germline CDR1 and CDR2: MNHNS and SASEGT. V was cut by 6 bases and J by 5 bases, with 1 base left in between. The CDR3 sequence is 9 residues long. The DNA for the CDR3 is TGTGCCAGCAGCGAGACCCAGTACTTC. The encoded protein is CASSETQYF.

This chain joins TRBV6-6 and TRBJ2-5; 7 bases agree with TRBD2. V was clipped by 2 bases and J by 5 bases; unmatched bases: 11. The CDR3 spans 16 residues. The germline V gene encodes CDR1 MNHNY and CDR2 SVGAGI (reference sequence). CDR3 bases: TGTGCCAGCAGTTACGGTTGGGGCGGGGGATGGGAGACCCAGTACTTC. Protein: CASSYGWGGGWETQYF.

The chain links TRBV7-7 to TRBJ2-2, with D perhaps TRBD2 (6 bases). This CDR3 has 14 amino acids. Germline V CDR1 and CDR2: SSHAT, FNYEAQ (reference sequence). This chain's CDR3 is CASGSGVNTGELFF. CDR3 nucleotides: TGTGCTAGTGGGTCGGGGGTGAACACCGGGGAGCTGTTTTTT.

As DNA, the CDR3 is TGTGCCAGCAGGCAACTGACAGGGGGGCTGGTAGATACGCAGTATTTT. Residues: CASRQLTGGLVDTQYF. The rearrangement uses TRBV6-8 and TRBJ2-3; 9 bases align to TRBD1. The CDR3 spans 16 residues. From germline, CDR1 is MNHGY and CDR2 SAAAGT. V lost 6 bases to trimming and J lost 5 bases; unmatched junction nucleotides: 12.

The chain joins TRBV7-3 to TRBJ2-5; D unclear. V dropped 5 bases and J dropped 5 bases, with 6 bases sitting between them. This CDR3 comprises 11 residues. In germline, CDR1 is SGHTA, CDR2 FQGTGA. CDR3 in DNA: TGTGCCAGCAGCATGGGCGAGACCCAGTACTTC. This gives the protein CASSMGETQYF.

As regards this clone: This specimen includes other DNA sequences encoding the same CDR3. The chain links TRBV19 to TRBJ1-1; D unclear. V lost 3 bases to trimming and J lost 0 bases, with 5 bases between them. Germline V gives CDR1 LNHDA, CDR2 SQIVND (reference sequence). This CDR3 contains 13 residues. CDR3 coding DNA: TGTGCCAGTAGTATTGGAGTGAACACTGAAGCTTTCTTT. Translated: CASSIGVNTEAFF.

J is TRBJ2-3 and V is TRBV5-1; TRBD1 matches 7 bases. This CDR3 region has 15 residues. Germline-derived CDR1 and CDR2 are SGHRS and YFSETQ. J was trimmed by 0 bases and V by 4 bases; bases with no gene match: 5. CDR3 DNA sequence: TGCGCCAGCAGCCCCCCGGGACAGAGCACAGATACGCAGTATTTT. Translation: CASSPPGQSTDTQYF.

The DNA for the CDR3 is TGTGCCGCGGTGGGACAGGGAGTCTCCGAGCAGTACTTC. It specifies CAAVGQGVSEQYF. V is TRBV6-1 and J is TRBJ2-7; 9 bases fit TRBD1. Germline V CDR1 and CDR2: MNHNS, SASEGT. V was clipped by 11 bases and J by 6 bases; unmatched bases: 11. The CDR3 spans 13 residues.

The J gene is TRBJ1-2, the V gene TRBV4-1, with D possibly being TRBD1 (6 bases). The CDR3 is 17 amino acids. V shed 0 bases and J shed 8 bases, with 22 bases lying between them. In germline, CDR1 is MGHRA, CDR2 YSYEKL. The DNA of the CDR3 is TGCGCCAGCAGCCAAGATGGACAGCTCCTTCTGGGTGACGGCTACACCTTC. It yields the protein CASSQDGQLLLGDGYTF.

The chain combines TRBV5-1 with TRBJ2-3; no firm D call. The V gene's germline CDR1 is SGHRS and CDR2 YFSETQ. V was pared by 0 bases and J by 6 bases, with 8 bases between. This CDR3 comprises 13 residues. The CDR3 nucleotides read TGCGCCAGCAGCTTGGCCCTAAGGGATACGCAGTATTTT. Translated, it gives CASSLALRDTQYF. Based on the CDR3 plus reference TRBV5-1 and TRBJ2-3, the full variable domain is KAGVTQTPRYLIKTRGQQVTLSCSPISGHRSVSWYQQTPGQGLQFLFEYFSETQRNKGNFPGRFSGRQFSNSRSEMNVSTLELGDSALYLCASSLALRDTQYFGPGTRLTVL.